The 22 T cell receptor beta chains presented below share a single source sample, sequenced in a study of blood T cell repertoires in COVID-19. TCRdb's copy holds only in-frame clones and misses some; the assay was immunoSEQ multiplex PCR. This table has about 160,000 clones, roughly 85% appearing once. The specimen was peripheral blood. These receptors came from an older woman with COVID-19, enrolled during active disease.

The CDR3 nucleotides are TGCGCCAGCAGGTGGCACACTGAAGCTTTCTTT. Protein sequence: CASRWHTEAFF. The chain joins TRBV5-1 to TRBJ1-1; no clear D gene. The germline gives CDR1 SGHRS, CDR2 YFSETQ. V lost 5 bases and J 3 bases, leaving 5 bases between the germline ends. The CDR3 runs to 11 residues.

J is TRBJ1-5 and V is TRBV5-1; D is ambiguous. CDR3 size: 14 residues. The germline V and J ends were trimmed by 0 bases and 7 bases, with 11 bases remaining between them. Germline-derived CDR1 and CDR2 are SGHRS and YFSETQ. This chain's CDR3 is CASSLGVSGQPQHF. The CDR3 DNA is TGCGCCAGCAGCTTGGGAGTATCGGGGCAGCCCCAGCATTTT.

This clone is a singleton in its sample. The V gene is TRBV15, the J gene TRBJ1-2; D call uncertain. Deletions cut 1 base from V and 8 bases from J, with 11 bases between. This CDR3 comprises 13 residues. Germline lookup yields CDR1 LNHNV and CDR2 YYDKDF (reference sequence). CDR3 protein: CATSRGNSGGYTF. CDR3 DNA: TGTGCCACCAGCAGAGGCAACAGCGGGGGCTACACCTTC. The whole variable domain, remainder taken from reference TRBV15 and TRBJ1-2, is DAMVIQNPRYQVTQFGKPVTLSCSQTLNHNVMYWYQQKSSQAPKLLFHYYDKDFNNEADTPDNFQSRRPNTSFCFLDIRSPGLGDTAMYLCATSRGNSGGYTFGSGTRLTVV.

This clone was counted a single time. The V and J genes are TRBV10-1 and TRBJ2-3, with 9 bases lining up with TRBD1. The V segment lost 1 base and the J segment 1 base; nucleotides outside the gene matches: 0. This CDR3 is 15 amino acids long. The germline V gene has CDR1 WNHNN and CDR2 SYGVQD (reference sequence). CDR3 nucleotide sequence: TGCGCCAGCAGTGAGTGGGACAGGGGCACAGATACGCAGTATTTT. This codes for CASSEWDRGTDTQYF.

The chain employs TRBV3-1 (or the pseudogene TRBV3-2) and TRBJ1-4; D possibly corresponds to TRBD1 (5 bases). V lost 4 bases and J lost 3, with 15 bases in between. The germline V gene has CDR1 LGHDT and CDR2 YNNKEL (reference sequence). This CDR3 has 16 residues. In DNA form, the CDR3 reads TGTGCCAGCAGCCCCTACGGGGGGGTTGCTAATGAAAAACTGTTTTTT. It specifies CASSPYGGVANEKLFF.

The chain links TRBV3-1 (or the pseudogene TRBV3-2) to TRBJ2-1; 8 bases map to TRBD2. The CDR3 is made up of 17 amino acids. Germline CDR1 LGHDT, CDR2 YNNKEL (reference sequence). With V trimmed by 2 bases and J by 1 base, 7 bases remained unmatched. CDR3: CASSQLPGLGSYNEQFF. The CDR3 DNA is TGTGCCAGCAGCCAACTTCCGGGACTAGGTTCCTACAATGAGCAGTTCTTC.

The table lists this clone with a count of one. The chain employs TRBV18 and TRBJ1-1, with TRBD1 identical over 7 bases. This CDR3 region has 15 residues. Looked up from germline, CDR1 is KGHSH and CDR2 is LQKENI. The junction had 7 bases not matched to a gene; V was cut back by 6 bases and J by 0 bases. The CDR3 region is CASSPQTGMNTEAFF. DNA for the CDR3: TGTGCCAGCTCCCCGCAGACAGGGATGAACACTGAAGCTTTCTTT.

The gene calls are TRBV7-9 and TRBJ2-1; TRBD2 agrees at 10 bases. CDR1 SEHNR and CDR2 FQNEAQ come from the germline V gene (reference sequence). The CDR3 length is 15 residues. The ends lost 5 bases at V and 7 bases at J; junction bases unmatched: 8. In nucleotides, the CDR3 is TGTGCCAGCAGCAAGAGCGGGGGGGCCCCGAATGAGCAGTTCTTC. The encoded protein is CASSKSGGAPNEQFF. Based on the CDR3 plus reference TRBV7-9 and TRBJ2-1, the full variable domain is DTGVSQNPRHKITKRGQNVTFRCDPISEHNRLYWYRQTLGQGPEFLTYFQNEAQLEKSRLLSDRFSAERPKGSFSTLEIQRTEQGDSAMYLCASSKSGGAPNEQFFGPGTRLTVL.

This clone was seen only once. The rearrangement joins TRBV6-5 to TRBJ1-1; D perhaps matches TRBD1 (5 bases). Trimming removed 7 bases at V and 1 base at J, with 16 bases between. This CDR3 comprises 15 residues. Germline V lookup: CDR1 MNHEY, CDR2 SVGAGI. CDR3 in amino acids: CASKTGGNTNTEAFF. The CDR3 region has the DNA TGTGCCAGCAAGACGGGGGGTAATACGAACACTGAAGCTTTCTTT.

CDR3 coding DNA: TGTGCCACCAGTGATTGGGCTAGCGGAGACAATGAGCAGTTCTTC. Protein sequence: CATSDWASGDNEQFF. The chain recombines TRBV24-1 with TRBJ2-1, with 7 bases aligning to TRBD2. CDR1 and CDR2 from the germline V gene are KGHDR and SFDVKD. The CDR3 extends over 15 amino acids. Trimming removed 2 bases from V and 5 bases from J; junction bases left unmatched: 5.

The CDR3 region has the DNA TGTGCCAGCAGCTTGTTACAGGGTGAGACCCAGTACTTC. This codes for CASSLLQGETQYF. The chain is built from TRBV5-6 and TRBJ2-5; D perhaps matches TRBD1 (6 bases). Trimming stripped 1 base from V and 5 bases from J, with 9 bases between. Germline CDR1 reads SGHDT; CDR2 reads YYEEEE. The CDR3 spans 13 residues.

The rearrangement links TRBV6-4 to TRBJ1-6; 7 nucleotides line up with TRBD1. Germline CDR1 reads MRHNA; CDR2 reads SNTAGT. V lost 7 bases, J lost 7 bases, and 4 bases stayed unmatched. This CDR3 has 13 amino acids. CDR3 nucleotide sequence: TGTGCCAGCAAGGGGACAGCCAATTCACCCCTCCACTTT. It translates to CASKGTANSPLHF.

V gene TRBV7-2 combines with J gene TRBJ1-2; TRBD1 might be the D (6 bases). The CDR3 contains 15 residues. Germline CDR1 and CDR2: SGHTA and FQGNSA. The V gene lost 2 bases and the J gene lost 3 bases, with 13 bases spanning the gap. CDR3 nucleotide sequence: TGTGCCAGCAGCTTATCGGGGCACAGGGACTATGGCTACACCTTC. Translation: CASSLSGHRDYGYTF.

The chain links TRBV2 to TRBJ1-1; D is possibly TRBD1 (5 bases). CDR1 and CDR2 from the germline V gene are SNHLY and FYNNEI. Trimming pared 6 bases from V and 5 bases from J, leaving 19 bases between. This CDR3 contains 15 residues. CDR3 protein: CASRRTGVGGTEAFF. The CDR3 nucleotides are TGTGCCAGCAGAAGAACGGGGGTCGGGGGGACTGAAGCTTTCTTT.

The chain couples TRBV7-3 to TRBJ2-2, with 7 bases identical to TRBD2. Germline V lookup: CDR1 SGHTA, CDR2 FQGTGA. This CDR3 spans 15 amino acids. The V segment lost 7 bases and the J segment 0 bases; nucleotides outside the gene matches: 5. The CDR3 region is CASTAGVTNTGELFF. The CDR3 nucleotides are TGTGCCAGCACCGCGGGAGTGACGAACACCGGGGAGCTGTTTTTT.

V is TRBV18 and J is TRBJ1-5; D not certain. Germline values: CDR1 KGHSH, CDR2 LQKENI. With 1 base removed from V and 7 bases from J, the gap between germline ends came to 11 bases. The CDR3 covers 14 residues. In DNA form, the CDR3 reads TGTGCCAGCTCACCACAAGAGGGCGGGCAGCCCCAGCATTTT. Protein: CASSPQEGGQPQHF.

The sample holds one count of this clone. The V gene is TRBV6-4, the J gene TRBJ1-1; D is undetermined. The CDR3 sequence is 14 residues long. V lost 8 bases to trimming and J lost 2 bases, with 15 bases between them. Germline V gene sequence: CDR1 MRHNA, CDR2 SNTAGT. The DNA for the CDR3 is TGTGCCAGCCGGAAGGAACAGTTAAACACTGAAGCTTTCTTT. Translation gives CASRKEQLNTEAFF.

The gene calls are TRBV7-9 and TRBJ1-4, with 7 nucleotides matching TRBD1. The germline CDR1 and CDR2 sequences are SEHNR and FQNEAQ (reference sequence). The CDR3 loop spans 16 amino acids. V dropped 4 bases and J dropped 5; count of bases not matched to a gene: 10. For the CDR3, the DNA is TGTGCCAGCAGCTATCTTTGGACAGGCATCAATGAAAAACTGTTTTTT. Translation: CASSYLWTGINEKLFF. The complete variable domain, with remaining parts taken from reference TRBV7-9 and TRBJ1-4, reads DTGVSQNPRHKITKRGQNVTFRCDPISEHNRLYWYRQTLGQGPEFLTYFQNEAQLEKSRLLSDRFSAERPKGSFSTLEIQRTEQGDSAMYLCASSYLWTGINEKLFFGSGTQLSVL.

This clone has more than one count but fewer than ten. This chain uses TRBV11-2 with TRBJ1-4; 8 nucleotides align to TRBD1. The CDR3 totals 15 residues. CDR1 is SGHAT, CDR2 FQNNGV, per germline. The ends lost 6 bases at V and 4 bases at J; junction bases unmatched: 7. The CDR3 DNA is TGTGCCAGCAGAGCCCGGGACAGGCGTAATGAAAAACTGTTTTTT. Translation: CASRARDRRNEKLFF. Drawing the rest from reference TRBV11-2 and TRBJ1-4, the complete variable domain is EAGVAQSPRYKIIEKRQSVAFWCNPISGHATLYWYQQILGQGPKLLIQFQNNGVVDDSQLPKDRFSAERLKGVDSTLKIQPAKLEDSAVYLCASRARDRRNEKLFFGSGTQLSVL.

The chain links TRBV11-3 to TRBJ2-1; TRBD1 is a possible D gene (5 bases). The CDR3 is 11 amino acids. Per germline, CDR1 SGHNT and CDR2 YENEEA. The V gene lost 3 bases and the J gene lost 8 bases, with 5 bases spanning the gap. CDR3 sequence (DNA): TGTGCCAGCAGCTTCAGGGATGAGCAGTTCTTC. Its protein product is CASSFRDEQFF. Based on the CDR3 plus reference TRBV11-3 and TRBJ2-1, the full variable domain is EAGVVQSPRYKIIEKKQPVAFWCNPISGHNTLYWYLQNLGQGPELLIRYENEEAVDDSQLPKDRFSAERLKGVDSTLKIQPAELGDSAVYLCASSFRDEQFFGPGTRLTVL.

Of note for this clone: Other DNA sequences of this sample code for an identical CDR3. The chain combines TRBV19 with TRBJ1-1; 8 positions match TRBD1. J was trimmed by 5 bases and V by 5 bases; bases with no gene match: 4. CDR1 and CDR2 from the germline V gene are LNHDA and SQIVND (reference sequence). This CDR3 has 13 amino acids. The CDR3 sequence is CASSSDRGTEAFF. CDR3 nucleotides: TGTGCCAGTAGTTCTGACAGGGGTACTGAAGCTTTCTTT.

The chain has TRBV3-1 (or the pseudogene TRBV3-2) and TRBJ2-6; 7 nucleotides line up with TRBD1. Germline assignment: CDR1 LGHDT and CDR2 YNNKEL (reference sequence). The CDR3 spans 16 residues. V lost 0 bases and J lost 2; bases outside the gene matches: 1. The CDR3 loop reads CASSQETGTGANVLTF. In nucleotides, the CDR3 is TGTGCCAGCAGCCAAGAGACAGGGACTGGGGCCAACGTCCTGACTTTC.